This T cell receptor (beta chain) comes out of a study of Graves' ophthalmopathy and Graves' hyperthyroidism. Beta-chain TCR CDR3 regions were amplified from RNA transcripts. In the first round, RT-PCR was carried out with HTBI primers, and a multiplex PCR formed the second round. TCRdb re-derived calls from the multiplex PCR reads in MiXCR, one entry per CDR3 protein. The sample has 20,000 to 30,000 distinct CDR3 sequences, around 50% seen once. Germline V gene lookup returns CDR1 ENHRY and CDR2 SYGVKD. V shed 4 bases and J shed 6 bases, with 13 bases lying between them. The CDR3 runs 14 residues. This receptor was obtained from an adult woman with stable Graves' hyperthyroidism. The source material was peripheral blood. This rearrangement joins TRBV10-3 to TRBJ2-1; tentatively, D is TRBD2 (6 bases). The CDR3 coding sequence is TGTGCCATCAGTGCCCCCGGAGGGTTCAATGAGCAGTTCTTC. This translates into CAISAPGGFNEQFF.